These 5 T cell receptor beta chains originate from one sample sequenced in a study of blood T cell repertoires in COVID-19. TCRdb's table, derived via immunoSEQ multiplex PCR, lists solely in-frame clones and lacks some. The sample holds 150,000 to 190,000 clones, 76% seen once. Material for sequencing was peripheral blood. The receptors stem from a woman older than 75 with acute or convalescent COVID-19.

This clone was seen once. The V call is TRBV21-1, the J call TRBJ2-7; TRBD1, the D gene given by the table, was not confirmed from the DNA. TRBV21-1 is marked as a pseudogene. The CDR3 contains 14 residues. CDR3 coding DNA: TGTGCCAGCAGCAAAGCAAGGACAGGCTACGAGCAGTACTTC. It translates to CASSKARTGYEQYF.

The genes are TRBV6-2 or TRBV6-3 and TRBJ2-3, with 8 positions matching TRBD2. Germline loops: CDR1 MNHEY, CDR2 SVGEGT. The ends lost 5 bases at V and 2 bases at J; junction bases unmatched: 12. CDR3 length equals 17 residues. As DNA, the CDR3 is TGTGCCAGCAGTCGCTGGAGGACTAGCCAGACCACAGATACGCAGTATTTT. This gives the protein CASSRWRTSQTTDTQYF.

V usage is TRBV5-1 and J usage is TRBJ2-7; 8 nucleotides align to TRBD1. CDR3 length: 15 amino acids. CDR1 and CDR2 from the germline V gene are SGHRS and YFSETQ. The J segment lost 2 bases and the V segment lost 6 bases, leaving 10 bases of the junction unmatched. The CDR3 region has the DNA TGCGCCAGCATAAGACAGGGGATGACTCCCTACGAGCAGTACTTC. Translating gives CASIRQGMTPYEQYF.

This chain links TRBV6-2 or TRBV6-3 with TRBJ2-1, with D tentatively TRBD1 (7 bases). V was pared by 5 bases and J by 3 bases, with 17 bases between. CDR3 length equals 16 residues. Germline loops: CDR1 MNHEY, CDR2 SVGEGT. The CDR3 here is CASSAGQPDFYNEQFF. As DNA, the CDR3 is TGTGCCAGCAGTGCGGGACAGCCCGATTTCTACAATGAGCAGTTCTTC.

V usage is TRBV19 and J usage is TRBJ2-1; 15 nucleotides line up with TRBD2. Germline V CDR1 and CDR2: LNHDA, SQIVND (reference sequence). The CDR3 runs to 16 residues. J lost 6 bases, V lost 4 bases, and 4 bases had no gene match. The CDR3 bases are TGTGCCAGTAGTAAGCCGGGACTAGCGGGGGGCAATGAGCAGTTCTTC. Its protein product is CASSKPGLAGGNEQFF.